This is a list of T cell receptor beta chains from one sample in a study of blood T cells in healthy people across ages. TCRdb passed the 5' RACE reads through MiXCR, listing each CDR3 protein once. The sample yields 550,000 to 700,000 distinct CDR3 sequences, 25% to 30% seen once. Sequences were obtained from blood. The receptors come from a woman aged 70-85 years in good health. CDR3s include the opening cysteine and the closing phenylalanine or tryptophan. The D gene is left open where the match is weak. Expanded clones get a size class; other rows say once, few or many, or leave the size out.

length,size,D,V,J,DNA,CDR3
16,NA,NA,TRBV6-6,TRBJ2-6,TGTGCCAGCAGCGGCAGTTTGATGGGTAGGGCCAACGTCCTGACTTTC,CASSGSLMGRANVLTF
16,few,TRBD2,TRBV12-5,TRBJ2-1,TGTGCTAGTGTCAGGACTAGCGGGAGCTCCTACAATGAGCAGTTCTTC,CASVRTSGSSYNEQFF
16,NA,TRBD2,TRBV4-3,TRBJ2-2,TGCGCCAGCAGCCAAGAAGCCGCGGGGGGCACCGGGGAGCTGTTCTTT,CASSQEAAGGTGELFF
15,NA,NA,TRBV7-2,TRBJ2-7,TGTGCCAGCAGCTTAGCGCTCGTAAACTCCTACGAGCAGTACTTC,CASSLALVNSYEQYF
15,NA,NA,TRBV7-9,TRBJ2-7,TGTGCCAGCAGCTTAGGTCAAAATGCCGCCTACGAGCAGTACTTC,CASSLGQNAAYEQYF
13,NA,TRBD1,TRBV7-2,TRBJ2-1,TGTGCCAGCAGCCAGCGACAGGGATATGAGCAGTTCTTC,CASSQRQGYEQFF
11,NA,NA,TRBV6-1,TRBJ1-1,TGTGCCAGCCAAAGGGGCACTGAAGCTTTCTTT,CASQRGTEAFF
13,NA,NA,TRBV29-1,TRBJ2-3,TGCAGCGTTGTTATAGGGTTCACAGATACGCAGTATTTT,CSVVIGFTDTQYF
14,NA,TRBD1,TRBV20-1,TRBJ1-5,TGCAGTGCGCGGGACAGTAGGGACAATCAGCCCCAGCATTTT,CSARDSRDNQPQHF
14,NA,NA,TRBV9,TRBJ2-5,TGTGCCAGCAGCGTATCAGGTAGAGAAGAGACCCAGTACTTC,CASSVSGREETQYF
13,NA,NA,TRBV20-1,TRBJ2-1,TGCAGTGCTACTAGGGGCCTGGAGAATGAGCAGTTCTTC,CSATRGLENEQFF
13,NA,NA,TRBV3-1,TRBJ1-2,TGTGCCAGCAGCCAACGGACAGCCTATGGCTACACCTTC,CASSQRTAYGYTF
15,NA,NA,TRBV12-3/TRBV12-4,TRBJ1-5,TGTGCCAGCAGTGCATTTGATTTTCCCAATCAGCCCCAGCATTTT,CASSAFDFPNQPQHF
17,few,NA,TRBV6-5,TRBJ2-2,TGTGCCAGCAGTTACAGTACTAGGGGGTGGGTCACCGGGGAGCTGTTTTTT,CASSYSTRGWVTGELFF
12,NA,NA,TRBV29-1,TRBJ1-4,TGCAGCGTGGCGGTAGGGAGGGAAAAACTGTTTTTT,CSVAVGREKLFF
14,NA,TRBD1,TRBV10-3,TRBJ1-5,TGTGCCATCAGTGCGGACAGGGCAGCAGATACGCAGCATTTT,CAISADRAADTQHF
20,NA,TRBD1,TRBV5-1,TRBJ1-1,TGCGCCAGCAGCTTGAAAGGGCTAGTAGGTTGGGGAGACAGGGACACTGAAGCTTTCTTT,CASSLKGLVGWGDRDTEAFF
15,few,NA,TRBV6-5,TRBJ1-2,TGTGCCAGCAGTTACTCATCCCAGGTCAACTATGGTTACACCTTC,CASSYSSQVNYGYTF
15,NA,TRBD2,TRBV6-2/TRBV6-3,TRBJ2-5,TGTGCCAGCAGTTTGGGCGGGGGGGATCAAGAGACCCAGTACTTC,CASSLGGGDQETQYF
16,NA,TRBD1,TRBV7-2,TRBJ2-5,TGTACCAGCAGCTTAATGGGACAGGGGATTGGAGAGACCCAGTACTTC,CTSSLMGQGIGETQYF
14,few,NA,TRBV4-3,TRBJ1-4,TGCGCCAGCAGCCAAGAAGGGCAGGGGACCAAACTGTTTTTT,CASSQEGQGTKLFF
11,NA,NA,TRBV29-1,TRBJ2-3,TGCAGCGTTGGGACGGGGGATACGCAGTATTTT,CSVGTGDTQYF
16,NA,TRBD1,TRBV6-6,TRBJ1-5,TGTGCCACCATACAAAGAGGGGACAGGAACAATCAGCCCCAGCATTTT,CATIQRGDRNNQPQHF
13,few,NA,TRBV7-2,TRBJ1-2,TGTGCCAGCAGACGACAGGATAACTATGGCTACACCTTC,CASRRQDNYGYTF
15,few,NA,TRBV5-1,TRBJ2-5,TGCGCCAGCAGCTTGGATCCAGGGGCATGGGAGACCCAGTACTTC,CASSLDPGAWETQYF